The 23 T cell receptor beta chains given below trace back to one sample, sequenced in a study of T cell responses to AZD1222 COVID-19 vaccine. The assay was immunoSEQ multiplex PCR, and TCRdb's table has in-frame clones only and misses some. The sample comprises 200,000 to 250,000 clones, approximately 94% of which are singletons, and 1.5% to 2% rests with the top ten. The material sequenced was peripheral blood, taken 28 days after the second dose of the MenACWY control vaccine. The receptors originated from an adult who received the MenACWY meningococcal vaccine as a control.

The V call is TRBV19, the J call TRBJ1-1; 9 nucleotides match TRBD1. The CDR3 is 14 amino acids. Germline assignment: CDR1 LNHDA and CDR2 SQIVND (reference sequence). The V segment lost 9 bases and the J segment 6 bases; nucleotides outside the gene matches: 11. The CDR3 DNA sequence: TGTGCCAGCGGGTGGGGACAGGGAGGACCTGAAGCTTTCTTT. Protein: CASGWGQGGPEAFF.

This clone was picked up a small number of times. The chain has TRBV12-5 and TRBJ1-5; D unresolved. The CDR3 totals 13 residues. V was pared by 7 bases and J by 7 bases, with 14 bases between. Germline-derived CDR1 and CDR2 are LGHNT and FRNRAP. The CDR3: CASALGDRQPQHF. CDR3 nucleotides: TGTGCTAGTGCCCTCGGGGATAGGCAGCCCCAGCATTTT.

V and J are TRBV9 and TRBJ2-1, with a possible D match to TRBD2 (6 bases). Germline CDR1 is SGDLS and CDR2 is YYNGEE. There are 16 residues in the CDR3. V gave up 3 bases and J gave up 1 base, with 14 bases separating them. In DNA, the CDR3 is TGTGCCAGCAGCGCCAGGGTGGGGGGTTCCTACAATGAGCAGTTCTTC. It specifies CASSARVGGSYNEQFF.

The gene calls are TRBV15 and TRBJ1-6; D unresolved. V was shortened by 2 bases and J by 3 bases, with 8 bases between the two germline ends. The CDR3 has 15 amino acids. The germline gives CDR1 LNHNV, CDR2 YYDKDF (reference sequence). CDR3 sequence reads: CATSRRSNYNSPLHF. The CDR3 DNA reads TGTGCCACCAGCAGAAGGAGTAACTATAATTCACCCCTCCACTTT.

The CDR3 is CASGDSGNSPLHF. CDR3 nucleotide sequence: TGTGCCAGCGGAGATTCTGGCAATTCACCCCTCCACTTT. V and J are TRBV7-9 and TRBJ1-6, with D hard to call. Trimming took off 8 bases at V and 7 bases at J, with 12 bases between the two ends. Germline-derived CDR1 and CDR2 are SEHNR and FQNEAQ (reference sequence). The CDR3 runs to 13 residues.

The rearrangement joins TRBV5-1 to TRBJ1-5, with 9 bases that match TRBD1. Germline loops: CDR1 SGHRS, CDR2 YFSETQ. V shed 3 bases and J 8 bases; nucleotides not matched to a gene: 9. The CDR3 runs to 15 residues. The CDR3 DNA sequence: TGCGCCAGCAGCTCAGATCCGGGACAGGGAAAGCCCCAGCATTTT. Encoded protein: CASSSDPGQGKPQHF.

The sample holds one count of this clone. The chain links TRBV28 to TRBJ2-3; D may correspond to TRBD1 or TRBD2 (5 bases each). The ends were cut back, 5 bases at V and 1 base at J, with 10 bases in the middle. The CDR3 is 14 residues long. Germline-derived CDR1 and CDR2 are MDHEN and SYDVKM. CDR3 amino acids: CASSPRGGTDTQYF. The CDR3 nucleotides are TGTGCCAGCAGTCCCCGAGGGGGCACAGATACGCAGTATTTT.

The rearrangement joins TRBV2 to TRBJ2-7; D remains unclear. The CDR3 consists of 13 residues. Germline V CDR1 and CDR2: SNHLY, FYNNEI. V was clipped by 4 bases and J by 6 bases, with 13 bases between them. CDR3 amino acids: CASSVAGMVEQYF. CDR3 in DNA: TGTGCCAGCAGTGTTGCAGGCATGGTCGAGCAGTACTTC.

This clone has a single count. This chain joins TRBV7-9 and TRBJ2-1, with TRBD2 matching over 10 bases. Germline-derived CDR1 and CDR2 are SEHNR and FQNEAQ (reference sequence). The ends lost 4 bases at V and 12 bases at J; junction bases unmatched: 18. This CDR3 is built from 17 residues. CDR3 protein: CASSSWTSGHQGLAQFF. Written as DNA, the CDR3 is TGTGCCAGCAGCTCCTGGACTAGCGGACATCAAGGGCTAGCGCAGTTCTTC.

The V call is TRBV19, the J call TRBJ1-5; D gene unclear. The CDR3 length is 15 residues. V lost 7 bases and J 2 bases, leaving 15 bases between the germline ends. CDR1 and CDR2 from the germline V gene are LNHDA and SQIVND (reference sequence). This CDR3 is CASTLAWQGNQPQHF. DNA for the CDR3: TGTGCCAGTACTCTTGCTTGGCAGGGCAATCAGCCCCAGCATTTT.

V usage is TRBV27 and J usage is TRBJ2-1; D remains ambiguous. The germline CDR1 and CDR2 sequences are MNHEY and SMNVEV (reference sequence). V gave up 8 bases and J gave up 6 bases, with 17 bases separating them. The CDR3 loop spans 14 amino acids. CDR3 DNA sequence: TGTGCCAGCCTGGGCGTTCTGGTAGGCAATGAGCAGTTCTTC. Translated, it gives CASLGVLVGNEQFF.

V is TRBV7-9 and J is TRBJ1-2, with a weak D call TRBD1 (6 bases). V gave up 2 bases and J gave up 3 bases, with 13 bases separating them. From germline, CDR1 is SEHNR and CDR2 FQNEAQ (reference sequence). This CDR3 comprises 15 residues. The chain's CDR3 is CASSLTTGSDYGYTF. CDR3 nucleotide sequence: TGTGCCAGCAGCTTAACTACAGGGTCGGACTATGGCTACACCTTC.

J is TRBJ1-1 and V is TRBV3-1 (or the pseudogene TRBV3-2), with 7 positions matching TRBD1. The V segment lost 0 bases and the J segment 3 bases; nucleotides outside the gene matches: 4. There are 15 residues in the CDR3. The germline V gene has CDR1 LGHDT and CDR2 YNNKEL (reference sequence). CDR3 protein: CASSQEAGTDTEAFF. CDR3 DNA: TGTGCCAGCAGCCAAGAAGCCGGGACAGACACTGAAGCTTTCTTT.

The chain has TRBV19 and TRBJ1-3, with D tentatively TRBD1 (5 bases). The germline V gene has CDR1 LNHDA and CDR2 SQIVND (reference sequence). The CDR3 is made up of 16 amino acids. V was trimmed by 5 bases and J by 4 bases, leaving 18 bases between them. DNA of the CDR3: TGTGCCAGTAGTGCCATATCACAGGCTCCGGGAAACACCATATATTTT. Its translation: CASSAISQAPGNTIYF.

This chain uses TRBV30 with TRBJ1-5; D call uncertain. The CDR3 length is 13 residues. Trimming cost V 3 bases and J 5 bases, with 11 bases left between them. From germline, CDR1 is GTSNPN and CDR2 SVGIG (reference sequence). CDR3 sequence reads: CAWSGGLDQPQHF. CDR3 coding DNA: TGTGCCTGGAGCGGAGGGTTAGATCAGCCCCAGCATTTT.

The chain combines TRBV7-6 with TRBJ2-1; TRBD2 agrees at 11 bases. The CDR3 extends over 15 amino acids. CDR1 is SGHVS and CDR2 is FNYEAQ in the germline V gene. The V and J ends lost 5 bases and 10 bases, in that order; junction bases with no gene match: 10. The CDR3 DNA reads TGTGCCAGCAGCCCGGGACTAGCGGTTGGGTCGGAGCAGTTCTTC. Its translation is CASSPGLAVGSEQFF.

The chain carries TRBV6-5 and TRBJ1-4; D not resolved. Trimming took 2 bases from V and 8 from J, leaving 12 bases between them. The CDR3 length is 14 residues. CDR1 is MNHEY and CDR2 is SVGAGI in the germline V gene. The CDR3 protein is CASSYERYGEKLFF. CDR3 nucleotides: TGTGCCAGCAGTTACGAGAGGTACGGCGAAAAACTGTTTTTT.

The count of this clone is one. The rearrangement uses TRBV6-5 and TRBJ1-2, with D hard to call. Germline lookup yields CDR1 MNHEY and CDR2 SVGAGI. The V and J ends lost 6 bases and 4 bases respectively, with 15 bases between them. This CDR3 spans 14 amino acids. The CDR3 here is CASRPGGPFYGYTF. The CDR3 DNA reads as TGTGCCAGCAGACCCGGAGGGCCTTTCTATGGCTACACCTTC.

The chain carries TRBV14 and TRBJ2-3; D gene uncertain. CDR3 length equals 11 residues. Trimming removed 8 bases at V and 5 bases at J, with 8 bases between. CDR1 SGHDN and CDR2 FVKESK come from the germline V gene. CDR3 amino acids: CASGFRDTQYF. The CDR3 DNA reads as TGTGCCAGCGGATTTAGAGATACGCAGTATTTT.

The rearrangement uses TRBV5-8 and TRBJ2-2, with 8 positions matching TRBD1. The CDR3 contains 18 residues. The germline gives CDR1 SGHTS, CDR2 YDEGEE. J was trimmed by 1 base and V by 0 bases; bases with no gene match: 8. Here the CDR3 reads CASSLDRGDARNTGELFF. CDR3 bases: TGTGCCAGCAGCTTGGACAGGGGGGATGCCCGGAACACCGGGGAGCTGTTTTTT. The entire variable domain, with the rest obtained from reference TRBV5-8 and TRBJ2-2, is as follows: EAGVTQSPTHLIKTRGQQATLRCSPISGHTSVYWYQQALGLGLQFLLWYDEGEERNRGNFPPRFSGRQFPNYSSELNVNALELEDSALYLCASSLDRGDARNTGELFFGEGSRLTVL.

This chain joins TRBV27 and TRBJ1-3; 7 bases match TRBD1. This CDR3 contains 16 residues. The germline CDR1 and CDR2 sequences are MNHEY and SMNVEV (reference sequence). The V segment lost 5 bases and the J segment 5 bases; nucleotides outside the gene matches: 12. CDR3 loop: CASSPITGELRNTIYF. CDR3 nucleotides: TGTGCCAGCAGTCCCATCACAGGGGAATTAAGAAACACCATATATTTT.

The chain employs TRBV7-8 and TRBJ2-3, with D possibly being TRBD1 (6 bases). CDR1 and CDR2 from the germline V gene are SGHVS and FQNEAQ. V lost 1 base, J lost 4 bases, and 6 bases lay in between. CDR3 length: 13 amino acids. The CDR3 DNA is TGTGCCAGCAGCTTAGGGGGGCCAGATACGCAGTATTTT. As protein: CASSLGGPDTQYF.

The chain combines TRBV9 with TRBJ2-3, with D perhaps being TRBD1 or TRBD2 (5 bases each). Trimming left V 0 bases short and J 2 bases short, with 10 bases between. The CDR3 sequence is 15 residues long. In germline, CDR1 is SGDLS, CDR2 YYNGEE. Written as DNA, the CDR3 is TGTGCCAGCAGCGTAGGAGGGGTGGACACAGATACGCAGTATTTT. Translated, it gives CASSVGGVDTDTQYF.